The T cell receptor (beta chain) under discussion was sequenced for a study of cytomegalovirus exposure and HLA in healthy donors. About this clone itself: Its antigen is undetermined.

Primers: 60 Vbeta forward and 13 Jbeta reverse. Here immunoSEQ multiplex PCR was the method, and the copy in TCRdb shows in-frame clones only, minus some. The sample consists of around 150,000 clones, around four fifths of them appearing once. Study-wide results and caveats: In a later analysis, specific HLA alleles were associated with approximately 17,000 TCR beta sequences at a 0.05 false discovery rate. Reports indicate that TCR beta sequences accurately predicted the HLA-A and HLA-B alleles of most subjects.

This clonotype was sampled from a man younger than 35 in good health and CMV-seronegative. The sequenced sample consisted of PBMCs.

The CDR3 bases are TGTGCCAGCAGTAGGGGGGGGGTGGCCAAAAACATTCAGTACTTC. This translates into CASSRGGVAKNIQYF. The genes are TRBV6-5 and TRBJ2-4, with a tentative D call TRBD2 (7 bases). CDR3 size: 15 residues. CDR1 and CDR2 from the germline V gene are MNHEY and SVGAGI. V lost 5 bases and J 1 base, leaving 12 bases between the germline ends.